The entry below gives a single TCR beta chain sequence along with its context. This clonotype was seen at least ten times. Its antigen remains unidentified. A much larger clone differs by one base, so this may be a read error. Based on the germline V gene (reference sequence), the CDR1 and CDR2 sequences are DFQATT and SNEGSKA. At the junction V is shortened by 3 bases and J by 5 bases, with 2 bases in between. The CDR3 goes from the cysteine to the phenylalanine over 10 residues. Only the CDR3 DNA is retained, 30 bases long and in frame from the first base. This sample was included in a study of CD8 T cells in ankylosing spondylitis (dated by TCRdb to about 2017). Regarding the research as a whole: T cell receptor beta repertoires were profiled in healthy donors and ankylosing spondylitis patients so that disease-linked TCR variants could be found. The whole study cohort included 108 healthy donors and 25 or so ankylosing spondylitis patients. Peripheral blood samples were taken, and synovial fluid was additionally collected from ankylosing spondylitis patients. The full study reports these points: Significant enrichment of the disease-linked clones was reported in matched synovial fluid samples from ankylosing spondylitis patients. In peripheral blood, the disease-linked clones were found at relatively low frequencies and had a CD8+ phenotype. Some of the motif variants had been reported before in the synovial fluid and blood of reactive arthritis patients, a finding that suggests common disease-initiation mechanisms. A TCR beta motif of fewer than 10 highly homologous amino acid variants appeared characteristic of blood from ankylosing spondylitis patients.

TCRdb records Illumina HiSeq 2500 as the sequencer. Quantitative 5'-RACE with molecular barcodes was the method used to prepare the TCR beta libraries. In the paper's pipeline: To identify disease-linked TCR variants, a new computational method was used, one built on a probabilistic model of VDJ rearrangement. Through fastp at Q25 and MiXCR, TCRdb rebuilt clones from the public reads, retaining in-frame beta chains. Merged by CDR3 protein, the rows form single entries marked with the most common genes and DNA. Clone size and V and J calls follow TCRdb, not the original study. This sample gives more than 500,000 distinct CDR3 sequences in total; 5.3% of them show up just once. The ten largest clones add up to 3% to 4.5% of the sample.

The rearranged chain carries TRBV20-1 and TRBJ2-1, with the D gene call left open. Sequences were obtained from blood, either unsorted or a sorted T cell fraction (not recorded which). This TCR was recovered from a male donor with ankylosing spondylitis. The CDR3 sequence is CSARHNEQFF. The sequenced DNA is TGCAGTGCTAGGCACAATGAGCAGTTCTTC.